This entry describes one T cell receptor beta chain. Its antigen is not known. One heparinised draw, averaging approximately 120 mL, was taken per donor. Trimming took off 3 bases at V and 6 bases at J, with 9 bases between the two ends. CDR3 size: 12 residues. The V gene's germline CDR1 is LNHNV and CDR2 YYDKDF (reference sequence). The sample originates from a study of beta chain features in type 1 diabetes. Expressed TCRB transcripts were sequenced because the entire RNA isolate underwent reverse transcription. Repertoires were generated with immunoSEQ multiplex PCR, while TCRdb's copy carries only in-frame clones and drops some. The table has 900,000 or so clones, roughly 15% seen once; the top ten hold 0.023%. Regarding the study as a whole: More deletions and fewer insertions at VDJ junctions were found in patients with type 1 diabetes. For cells with high TCR expression, cDNA sequencing could yield over-representation. Whether TCRB rearrangement is influenced by HLA type went unresolved here.

The specimen was naive CD4+ T cells from blood. J is TRBJ2-7 and V is TRBV15, with D possibly TRBD1 on 7 matching bases. The TCR was taken from a woman in her late teens or twenties in good health. Written as DNA, the CDR3 is TGTGCCACCAGCAGGCGGGACAGCGAGCAGTACTTC. Translated: CATSRRDSEQYF.